The 5 T cell receptor beta chains below were found in one sample sequenced in a study of tumor-infiltrating lymphocytes in primary liver carcinoma. Bulk tissue was left unsorted, and RNA and DNA were co-extracted from about 20-30 mg of it. A primer matching the constant region was used to make TCR beta cDNA from 450 to 500 ng of total RNA. Libraries for TCR beta were built through three nested multiplex PCR rounds, which together made up a slightly modified ARM-PCR procedure. In the first two PCR rounds, TRBV1-TRBV30 forward primers were paired with a C-beta reverse primer, and each round lasted approximately 10 cycles. From the multiplex PCR reads, TCRdb called clonotypes with MiXCR, one entry per CDR3 protein. The data show more than 20,000 distinct CDR3 sequences, over 65% seen once. The sequenced sample was liver tumor tissue from sampling region 1. Subset of the sample: tumor region T1, superior pole. The receptor set was obtained from a man in his forties with primary liver carcinoma and hepatitis B virus infection.

Worth noting for this clonotype: A read error may be the cause here, since a much bigger clone is one base away. The chain is built from TRBV6-4 and TRBJ2-3; either TRBD1 or TRBD2 may supply D (5 bases each). Germline assignment: CDR1 MRHNA and CDR2 SNTAGT. This CDR3 has 14 residues. The CDR3 nucleotides are TGTGCCAGCAGTGACTCGGCTAGCACAGGTACGCAGTATTTT. Amino acid sequence: CASSDSASTGTQYF.

Points on this clonotype: The junction and the germline gene differ at one end; a read error may be behind it. This sequence joins TRBV25-1 and TRBJ1-2, with D maybe TRBD1 (5 bases). This CDR3 spans 14 amino acids. From germline, CDR1 is MGHDK and CDR2 SYGVNS. CDR3 DNA: TGTGCCAGCAGTCCGGGACGGGGGACTTATGGCTACGCCTTC. This translates into CASSPGRGTYGYAF.

Details on this clonotype: With a much larger clone just one base away, this may be a read error. This chain joins TRBV11-2 and TRBJ2-3; D gene unclear. CDR3 length: 12 residues. Trimming shortened V by 7 bases and J by 6 bases, and 11 bases separated the two germline ends. Per germline, CDR1 SGHAT and CDR2 FQNNGV. Here the CDR3 DNA reads TGTGCCAGCACCTCCCATTTGGATACGCAGTATTTT. Its protein is CASTSHLDTQYF.

This clonotype has ten or more counts. The CDR3, as DNA: TGTGCCAGCAGCGATCAGGGCCCCTCGACTGAGCAGTTCTTC. It yields the protein CASSDQGPSTEQFF. This rearrangement joins TRBV2 to TRBJ2-1; possibly TRBD1 for D (5 bases). The CDR3 consists of 14 residues. Germline CDR1 is SNHLY and CDR2 is FYNNEI. Trimming left V 6 bases short and J 9 bases short, with 18 bases between.

This clonotype appeared once. At one end, the junction sequence differs from germline, possibly due to a read error. The chain combines TRBV4-2 with TRBJ2-3; 9 bases match TRBD2. The CDR3 extends over 18 amino acids. Looked up from germline, CDR1 is LGHNA and CDR2 is YNFKEQ. CDR3 protein: CASSQVALVAGATDTKCF. DNA for the CDR3: TGTGCCAGCAGCCAAGTGGCGCTTGTAGCGGGAGCGACAGATACGAAGTGTTTT.